This T cell receptor beta chain was documented in a study of T cells after posttransplantation cyclophosphamide. A marrow graft followed busulfan-fludarabine conditioning, with cyclophosphamide on days +3 and +4. This CDR3 has 14 residues. Germline V gene lookup returns CDR1 MNHEY and CDR2 SVGAGI. Between the trimmed V and J ends, which lost 2 bases and 2 bases, there was a span of 7 bases. The method was immunoSEQ multiplex PCR; TCRdb's version includes in-frame clones alone and lacks a portion of them. The data show more than 9,500 clones, 75% to 95% seen once. The origin of this receptor is a female patient in her 30s who received an allogeneic stem cell transplant from an unrelated donor, was CMV-positive, and had no GVHD. The graft donor may be the source of some T cells. Sequencing was performed on PBMCs, taken after allogeneic stem cell transplant with posttransplant cyclophosphamide. V usage is TRBV6-5 and J usage is TRBJ1-5; possible D gene TRBD1, 5 bases. The CDR3 region is CASSYGRGNQPQHF. The CDR3 DNA reads as TGTGCCAGCAGTTACGGCAGGGGCAATCAGCCCCAGCATTTT.